A selection of T cell receptor beta chains follows, all from one sample in a study of post-analysis software for immune sequencing data. In TCRdb, the PCR reads were re-called with MiXCR into one record per CDR3 protein. The sample holds some 690,000 distinct CDR3 sequences, approximately 60% seen once. Sequencing used blood. Every receptor here comes from a girl aged 2-10 years with multiple sclerosis. Both conserved end residues are part of each CDR3. A D gene is named only where the DNA matches it firmly. Size values are once, few and many counts, or a class for expanded clones, and some rows have none.

v_gene	j_gene	abundance	d_gene	CDR3aa	CDR3nt
TRBV2	TRBJ2-5	-	-	CASNRQVQETQYF	TGTGCCAGCAACAGACAGGTCCAAGAGACCCAGTACTTC
TRBV5-6	TRBJ2-1	-	TRBD1	CASSWTGGEQFF	TGTGCCAGCAGCTGGACAGGGGGTGAGCAGTTCTTC
TRBV28	TRBJ2-7	few	-	CASSYQGNPSYEQYF	TGTGCCAGCAGTTATCAGGGTAACCCCTCCTACGAGCAGTACTTC
TRBV5-6	TRBJ2-3	-	-	CASSLEVRGEDTQYF	TGTGCCAGCAGCTTGGAGGTCAGGGGAGAAGATACGCAGTATTTT
TRBV12-3/TRBV12-4	TRBJ1-1	once	TRBD1	CASSHDRGGTEAFF	TGTGCCAGCAGTCACGACAGGGGGGGGACTGAAGCTTTCTTT
TRBV5-1	TRBJ2-3	-	-	CASSSQVSYTDTQYF	TGCGCCAGCAGCTCACAGGTATCCTACACAGATACGCAGTATTTT
TRBV11-2	TRBJ2-1	-	TRBD1	CASSSKDRAPYEQFF	TGTGCCAGCAGCTCGAAGGACAGGGCCCCCTATGAGCAGTTCTTC
TRBV20-1	TRBJ1-2	few	-	CSAERGTGQGYTF	TGCAGTGCTGAACGGGGGACCGGGCAGGGCTACACCTTC
TRBV10-3	TRBJ1-2	few	TRBD1	CAISEIAGGANYGYTF	TGTGCCATCAGTGAAATTGCAGGGGGAGCTAACTATGGCTACACCTTC
TRBV14	TRBJ1-1	-	-	CASSPLGGNEAFF	TGTGCCAGCAGCCCGCTCGGGGGTAATGAAGCTTTCTTT
TRBV5-1	TRBJ2-1	-	-	CASSLGGTYYNEQFF	TGCGCCAGCAGCTTGGGCGGGACCTACTACAATGAGCAGTTCTTC